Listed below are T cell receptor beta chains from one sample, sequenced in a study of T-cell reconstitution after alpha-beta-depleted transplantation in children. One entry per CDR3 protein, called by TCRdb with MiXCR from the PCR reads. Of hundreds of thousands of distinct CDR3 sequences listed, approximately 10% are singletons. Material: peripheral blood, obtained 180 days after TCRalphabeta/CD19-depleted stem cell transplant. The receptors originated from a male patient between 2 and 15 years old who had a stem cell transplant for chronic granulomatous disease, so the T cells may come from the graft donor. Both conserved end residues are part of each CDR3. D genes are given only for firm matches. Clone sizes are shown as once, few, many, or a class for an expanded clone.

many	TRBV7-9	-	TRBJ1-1	CASRSWNTEAFF	TGTGCCAGCCGAAGTTGGAACACTGAAGCTTTCTTT
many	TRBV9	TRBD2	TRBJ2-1	CASSDGTSGTTSSYNEQFF	TGTGCCAGCAGCGACGGGACTAGCGGGACTACTTCATCCTACAATGAGCAGTTCTTC
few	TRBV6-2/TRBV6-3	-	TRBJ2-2	CASSPRGSTGELFF	TGTGCCAGCAGCCCCAGGGGTAGCACCGGGGAGCTGTTTTTT
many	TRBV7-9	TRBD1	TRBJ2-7	CASSIGWDRGDEQYF	TGTGCCAGCAGTATTGGATGGGACAGGGGTGACGAGCAGTACTTC
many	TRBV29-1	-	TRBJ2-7	CSAYRDYEQYF	TGCAGCGCCTACAGGGACTACGAGCAGTACTTC
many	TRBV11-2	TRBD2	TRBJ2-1	CASSRPGLGFNEQFF	TGTGCCAGCAGCCGACCGGGACTAGGCTTCAATGAGCAGTTCTTC
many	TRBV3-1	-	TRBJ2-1	CASSPPPGTHNEQFF	TGTGCCAGCAGCCCGCCCCCTGGTACTCACAATGAGCAGTTCTTC
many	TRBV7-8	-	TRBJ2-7	CASSFSPLDGTYEQYF	TGTGCCAGCAGCTTCTCTCCGCTAGACGGAACCTACGAGCAGTACTTC
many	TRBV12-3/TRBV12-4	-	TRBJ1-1	CASRQGTVNTEAFF	TGTGCCAGCAGGCAAGGGACGGTGAACACTGAAGCTTTCTTT
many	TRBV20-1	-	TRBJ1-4	CSARQTATNEKLFF	TGCAGTGCCCGACAGACTGCAACTAATGAAAAACTGTTTTTT
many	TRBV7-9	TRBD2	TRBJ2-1	CASSHRLADHEQFF	TGTGCCAGCAGCCACAGACTAGCCGACCATGAGCAGTTCTTC
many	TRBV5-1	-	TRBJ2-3	CASSLAGGRTDTQYF	TGCGCCAGCAGCTTGGCCGGGGGGCGCACAGATACGCAGTATTTT
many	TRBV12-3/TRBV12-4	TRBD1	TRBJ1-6	CASAYLGTGTSPLHF	TGTGCCAGCGCGTACCTCGGGACAGGGACTTCACCCCTCCACTTT
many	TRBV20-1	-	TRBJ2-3	CSVQDRVDTQYF	TGCAGTGTGCAGGATCGTGTGGATACGCAGTATTTT
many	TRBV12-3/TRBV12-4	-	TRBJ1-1	CASSFRTALNTEAFF	TGTGCCAGCAGTTTCAGGACAGCATTGAACACTGAAGCTTTCTTT
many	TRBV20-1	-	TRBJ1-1	CSASRAGFLTEAFF	TGCAGTGCTAGTCGGGCTGGTTTCCTCACTGAAGCTTTCTTT